Below, 9 T cell receptor beta chains from the same sample are listed, as sequenced in a study of blood T cell repertoires in COVID-19. Sequencing was performed with immunoSEQ multiplex PCR; in TCRdb, only in-frame clones are kept and a portion is missing. This table has about 190,000 clones, about 85% appearing once. What was sequenced was peripheral blood. The source of these receptors is a young man with acute or convalescent COVID-19.

The V call is TRBV4-1, the J call TRBJ2-5; D is uncertain. Germline CDR1 and CDR2: MGHRA and YSYEKL. Trimming removed 3 bases from V and 7 bases from J, with 12 bases in between. The CDR3 extends over 13 amino acids. The CDR3 sequence: CASSHEARVTQYF. The CDR3 DNA sequence: TGCGCCAGCAGCCACGAAGCCCGGGTGACCCAGTACTTC.

The chain is built from TRBV7-8 and TRBJ2-1, with D possibly matching TRBD2 (5 bases). The CDR3 runs to 15 residues. V gave up 6 bases and J gave up 7 bases, with 19 bases separating them. Looked up from germline, CDR1 is SGHVS and CDR2 is FQNEAQ. CDR3: CASSTRVPSQNEQFF. The DNA of the CDR3 is TGTGCCAGCAGTACTAGGGTACCCAGCCAAAATGAGCAGTTCTTC.

This chain uses TRBV28 with TRBJ2-1; possibly TRBD1 for D (6 bases). CDR1 and CDR2 from the germline V gene are MDHEN and SYDVKM. There are 14 residues in the CDR3. Trimming shortened V by 1 base and J by 7 bases, and 11 bases separated the two germline ends. CDR3 nucleotide sequence: TGTGCCAGCAGTTTATTCACAGGGCGAAATGAGCAGTTCTTC. Amino acid sequence: CASSLFTGRNEQFF.

The chain couples TRBV7-3 to TRBJ2-3, with D possibly being TRBD2 (6 bases). CDR1 is SGHTA and CDR2 is FQGTGA in the germline V gene. There are 15 residues in the CDR3. With 5 bases removed from V and 0 bases from J, the gap between germline ends came to 12 bases. The CDR3 DNA reads as TGTGCCAGCAGCCGTAGCGGAGTCAGCACAGATACGCAGTATTTT. Translation gives CASSRSGVSTDTQYF. The entire variable domain, with the rest obtained from reference TRBV7-3 and TRBJ2-3, is as follows: GAGVSQTPSNKVTEKGKYVELRCDPISGHTALYWYRQSLGQGPEFLIYFQGTGAADDSGLPNDRFFAVRPEGSVSTLKIQRTERGDSAVYLCASSRSGVSTDTQYFGPGTRLTVL.

The genes are TRBV6-1 and TRBJ1-2; D unresolved. V was cut by 1 base and J by 10 bases, with 13 bases left in between. Per the germline V gene, CDR1 is MNHNS and CDR2 is SASEGT. This CDR3 spans 13 amino acids. The CDR3 DNA reads as TGTGCCAGCAGTGAAGGTCCGGGTTCGATCTACACCTTC. This codes for CASSEGPGSIYTF.

The chain uses TRBV30 and TRBJ2-1; D perhaps matches TRBD1 (5 bases). The germline V gene has CDR1 GTSNPN and CDR2 SVGIG (reference sequence). The CDR3 is 12 amino acids. Trimming took off 4 bases at V and 6 bases at J, with 10 bases between the two ends. The CDR3: CAWISRVNEQFF. DNA for the CDR3: TGTGCCTGGATCAGCAGGGTCAATGAGCAGTTCTTC. Filled out from reference TRBV30 and TRBJ2-1, the complete variable domain reads SQTIHQWPATLVQPVGSPLSLECTVEGTSNPNLYWYRQAAGRGLQLLFYSVGIGQISSEVPQNLSASRPQDRQFILSSKKLLLSDSGFYLCAWISRVNEQFFGPGTRLTVL.

V and J are TRBV10-2 and TRBJ2-2, with 7 bases identical to TRBD2. Germline CDR1 reads WSHSY; CDR2 reads SAAADI. This CDR3 is 17 amino acids long. V lost 7 bases, J lost 1 base, and 12 bases stayed unmatched. The CDR3 nucleotides are TGCGCCAGCAAGTATTACCGGACTAGACTGAACACCGGGGAGCTGTTTTTT. Translating gives CASKYYRTRLNTGELFF.

This clone was found once. The chain combines TRBV7-9 with TRBJ2-1, with D possibly being TRBD2 (6 bases). Trimming removed 2 bases from V and 12 bases from J, with 26 bases in between. This CDR3 has 17 amino acids. The germline gives CDR1 SEHNR, CDR2 FQNEAQ (reference sequence). CDR3 bases: TGTGCCAGCAGCTTATTGCTCACCCGGGACGTCGACGGGGGGCAGTTCTTC. It encodes CASSLLLTRDVDGGQFF.

The chain is built from TRBV19 and TRBJ1-1, with 7 bases aligning to TRBD1. The V segment lost 6 bases and the J segment 2 bases; nucleotides outside the gene matches: 9. The CDR3 contains 15 residues. The V gene's germline CDR1 is LNHDA and CDR2 SQIVND (reference sequence). This CDR3 is CASRHPGQINTEAFF. The CDR3 nucleotides are TGTGCCAGTAGACATCCGGGACAGATAAACACTGAAGCTTTCTTT.